This T cell receptor (beta chain) was found in a study of cytomegalovirus exposure and HLA in healthy donors. Trimming removed 0 bases from V and 0 bases from J, with 12 bases in between. The germline CDR1 and CDR2 sequences are SGDLS and YYNGEE. CDR3 length: 16 amino acids. Findings of the study overall: It was 160 or so TCR beta chains that were listed as cytomegalovirus-associated.

The primer mix had 60 Vbeta and 13 Jbeta primers. The table came from immunoSEQ multiplex PCR; TCRdb's copy has only in-frame clones and leaves some out. Of 90,000 to 150,000 clones detected, around three quarters appear once; the ten largest clones hold roughly 2.7%. With respect to this clone: Its specificity is unknown.

The source material was PBMCs. This TCR came from a female donor in good health and CMV-seronegative. This chain links TRBV9 with TRBJ2-5, with a tentative D call TRBD1 (6 bases). The CDR3 loop is CASSVETGTYQETQYF. Here the CDR3 DNA reads TGTGCCAGCAGCGTAGAGACAGGAACATACCAAGAGACCCAGTACTTC.